The clone carrying this T cell receptor (beta chain) was picked up many times. The antigen remains undetermined. The data are from a study of glioma-infiltrating T cells. Regarding the study as a whole: Tissue and blood shared very few CDR3 sequences. Non-neoplastic patients had below-expected tissue-blood divergence, while all gliomas exceeded expectation.

Using RNA template, CDR3s of TCR alpha and beta were amplified with iRepertoire arm-PCR. Input was 100-400 ng of tissue mRNA or PBMC total RNA. Via MiXCR, TCRdb re-called the multiplex PCR reads, giving one row per CDR3 protein. The sample shows about 130,000 distinct CDR3 sequences, 24% of them seen only once. With 4 bases removed from V and 7 bases from J, the gap between germline ends came to 26 bases. This CDR3 is 17 amino acids long. Germline loops: CDR1 MNHNS, CDR2 SASEGT. The sequence was obtained from a human donor with low-grade glioma or glioblastoma, undergoing nonglioma brain surgery, or in good health (not recorded which). This chain joins TRBV6-1 and TRBJ2-7; D might be TRBD2 (7 bases). The sequenced material came from glioma tissue, nonneoplastic brain tissue, or PBMCs (not recorded which). The CDR3: CASSVYRVGGTTLEQYV. Written as DNA, the CDR3 is TGTGCCAGCAGTGTTTACAGGGTCGGGGGGACTACTTTGGAGCAGTACGTC.